A selection of T cell receptor beta chains follows, all from one sample in a study of blood T cell repertoires in COVID-19. The method was immunoSEQ multiplex PCR; TCRdb's version includes in-frame clones alone and lacks a portion of them. The sample comprises roughly 100,000 clones, 75% to 95% of which are singletons, and 4.2% rests with the top ten. The sample consisted of peripheral blood. The receptor source for this set is a man aged 18-30 years with acute or convalescent COVID-19. CDR3s include the opening cysteine and the closing phenylalanine or tryptophan. D genes are given only for firm matches. Part of the rows lack a size; the others show once, few, many or a class for expanded clones.

TRBJ2-1	.	TRBV5-1	.	13	TGCGCCAGCAGCTTGGCGAGCGAGACAGTGCAGTTCTTC	CASSLASETVQFF
TRBJ1-2	TRBD1	TRBV2	.	14	TGTGCCAGCAGCTCCGGGACAGCTAACTATGGCTACACCTTC	CASSSGTANYGYTF
TRBJ1-4	TRBD1	TRBV4-1	.	16	TGCGCCAGCAGCCAAGTTCAACAGGGGCTAAATGAAAAACTGTTTTTT	CASSQVQQGLNEKLFF
TRBJ1-2	TRBD1	TRBV7-6	.	15	TGTGCCAGCAGCTTAGCGGCCAGGGGGAACTATGGCTACACCTTC	CASSLAARGNYGYTF
TRBJ2-7	.	TRBV19	.	14	TGTGCCAGTAGTATGGCTCTTGTCGCCTACGAGCAGTACTTC	CASSMALVAYEQYF
TRBJ1-1	TRBD1	TRBV27	.	14	TGTGCCAGCAGTTTGGGGACAGGGAACACTGAAGCTTTCTTT	CASSLGTGNTEAFF
TRBJ2-7	TRBD1	TRBV5-1	.	14	TGCGCCAGCAGCCCGGACAGGGCAGACTACGAGCAGTACTTC	CASSPDRADYEQYF
TRBJ1-6	.	TRBV30	.	14	TGTGCCTGGATTGGGCAGGCAAATAATTCACCCCTCCACTTT	CAWIGQANNSPLHF
TRBJ2-3	TRBD2	TRBV27	.	14	TGTGCCAGCAGCCAAAGCGGGACCTCAGATACGCAGTATTTT	CASSQSGTSDTQYF
TRBJ1-3	TRBD1	TRBV7-6	.	16	TGTGCCAGCAGCTCCCGAGATGGGACAGGAGGGAACACCATATATTTT	CASSSRDGTGGNTIYF
TRBJ2-7	.	TRBV2	.	14	TGTGCCAGCAGTGGACGTACGGGTTCCTACGAGCAGTACTTC	CASSGRTGSYEQYF
TRBJ2-7	.	TRBV5-1	once	14	TGCGCCAGCAGCTACACTGGACAGTCCTACGAGCAGTACTTC	CASSYTGQSYEQYF
TRBJ1-1	.	TRBV18	.	16	TGTGCCAGCTCACCAGAGAGCTACTCGAAGAACACTGAAGCTTTCTTT	CASSPESYSKNTEAFF
TRBJ2-7	TRBD1	TRBV6-5	.	15	TGTGCCAGCAGTTACTCGAACAGGGGTGGCTACGAGCAGTACTTC	CASSYSNRGGYEQYF
TRBJ1-4	TRBD1	TRBV7-9	.	15	TGTGCCAGCAGCTTAGAGGAGGGGGCTGGCTGGAAACTGTTTTTT	CASSLEEGAGWKLFF
TRBJ1-2	TRBD1	TRBV5-1	.	15	TGCGCCAGCAGCTCCGGGACAGGGGGCAACTATGGCTACACCTTC	CASSSGTGGNYGYTF
TRBJ2-7	.	TRBV6-6	.	13	TGTGCCAGCAGTTACCCCCAGTCCTACGAGCAGTACTTC	CASSYPQSYEQYF
TRBJ1-6	.	TRBV2	once	13	TGTGCTAGAACAGGGTTGAAAAATTCACCCCTCCACTTT	CARTGLKNSPLHF
TRBJ2-1	TRBD2	TRBV19	.	14	TGTGCCAGTAGTAGAAGCGGGGGCTACAATGAGCAGTTCTTC	CASSRSGGYNEQFF
TRBJ1-5	.	TRBV5-1	.	15	TGCGCCAGCAGCTTACAGGGAGTCGGCAATCAGCCCCAGCATTTT	CASSLQGVGNQPQHF
TRBJ2-3	TRBD2	TRBV14	.	15	TGTGCCAGCAGCCGACCTAGCGGTAGCACAGATACGCAGTATTTT	CASSRPSGSTDTQYF
TRBJ1-3	TRBD1	TRBV12-5	.	20	TGTGCTAGTGGTTTGCACGGGACAGGCATCCTTTCTGCTCTGGACAACACCATATATTTT	CASGLHGTGILSALDNTIYF
TRBJ1-1	TRBD1	TRBV5-1	.	13	TGCGCCAGCAGCCAAGACAGGGGCACTGAAGCTTTCTTT	CASSQDRGTEAFF
TRBJ2-6	.	TRBV3-1/TRBV3-2	.	17	TGTGCCAGCAGCCAACGTCCTCTCGGCTCTGGGGCCAACGTCCTGACTTTC	CASSQRPLGSGANVLTF
TRBJ2-1	TRBD2	TRBV25-1	.	15	TGTGCCAGCAGTGAATTTAGGGCGGGGGAGGGTGAGCAGTTCTTC	CASSEFRAGEGEQFF
TRBJ2-7	TRBD1	TRBV5-1	.	16	TGCGCCAGCAGCTTGGCCTTAAGGGACAGTGGTCGCGAGCAGTACTTC	CASSLALRDSGREQYF
TRBJ2-2	TRBD2	TRBV18	once	16	TGTGCCAGCTCACCCAGACTAGCGGAAGTGACCGGGGAGCTGTTTTTT	CASSPRLAEVTGELFF
TRBJ2-7	.	TRBV19	.	15	TGTGCCAGTAGTATTGGCACCACAATTATCTACGAGCAGTACTTC	CASSIGTTIIYEQYF
TRBJ1-2	TRBD1	TRBV24-1	.	16	TGTGCCACCAGTGACCCGCGGACAGGGGAGGCCGCTGGCTACACCTTC	CATSDPRTGEAAGYTF
TRBJ1-3	.	TRBV3-1/TRBV3-2	once	16	TGTGCCAGCAGCCAACCCTCACGGGTCTCTGGAAACACCATATATTTT	CASSQPSRVSGNTIYF
TRBJ1-2	.	TRBV2	.	14	TGTGCCAGCAGTGGCGCTTCTACTAACTATGGCTACACCTTC	CASSGASTNYGYTF
TRBJ2-1	TRBD1	TRBV24-1	once	14	TGTGCCACCAGTGATCCGACAGGGATCAATGAGCAGTTCTTC	CATSDPTGINEQFF
TRBJ1-4	.	TRBV7-9	once	13	TGTGCCAGCAGCTTAGCCGACAGCGAAAAACTGTTTTTT	CASSLADSEKLFF
TRBJ2-5	.	TRBV19	.	12	TGTGCCAGTAGTATAAATGAAGAGACTCAGTACTTC	CASSINEETQYF
TRBJ2-3	TRBD2	TRBV9	.	17	TGTGCCAGCAGCGTAGCGGGTAGCGGGGCCGTCACAGATACGCAGTATTTT	CASSVAGSGAVTDTQYF
TRBJ2-1	TRBD2	TRBV9	.	16	TGTGCCAGCAGCGTAGTAGCGGGGGGGAACTACAATGAGCAGTTCTTC	CASSVVAGGNYNEQFF
TRBJ1-6	.	TRBV6-5	once	15	TGTGCCAGCAGTTACTCGATAGTCGGGAATTCACCCCTCCACTTT	CASSYSIVGNSPLHF
TRBJ2-7	TRBD1	TRBV27	once	15	TGTGCCAGCAGCCCTACAGGGGCTATATCCTACGAGCAGTACTTC	CASSPTGAISYEQYF
TRBJ2-6	TRBD1	TRBV5-1	.	20	TGCGCCAGCAGCTGGCGGGGAGACAGGGGATCTAAGGGAGGTGCCGACGTCCTGACTTTC	CASSWRGDRGSKGGADVLTF
TRBJ2-7	.	TRBV21-1	.	14	TGTGCCAGCAGTGGACAGGGGGCTGGGGGCGAGCAGTACTTC	CASSGQGAGGEQYF
TRBJ1-1	.	TRBV6-2/TRBV6-3	.	14	TGTGCCAGCAGTTACGGGGGGACTGTCACTGAAGCTTTCTTT	CASSYGGTVTEAFF
TRBJ2-5	.	TRBV6-2/TRBV6-3	.	12	TGTGCCAGCAGTTACGTAGAAGAGACCCAGTACTTC	CASSYVEETQYF